This TCR beta chain was captured in a study of sequential checkpoint blockade in melanoma. Only in-frame clones appear in the TCRdb table, and some are missing; sequencing was by immunoSEQ multiplex PCR. The repertoire holds about 10,000 clones, 60% to 75% seen once, with 36% in the top ten. The germline gives CDR1 MNHEY, CDR2 SMNVEV (reference sequence). With V trimmed by 7 bases and J by 8 bases, 5 bases remained unmatched. This CDR3 comprises 15 residues. The treatment here: randomized to nivolumab then ipilimumab (arm A) or the reverse (arm B). PBMC sorting kept live CD3+CD8+ cells without CD19 or CD56.

This TCR was sampled from a human donor with melanoma. The genes are TRBV27 and TRBJ2-1; 16 bases are shared with TRBD2. The source was CD8+ T cells sorted from blood (inferred from file names), collected from a patient given nivolumab and ipilimumab in sequence. The CDR3 DNA reads TGTGCCAGCACCCCCGGGACTAGCGGGAGGGATGAGCAGTTCTTC. Protein: CASTPGTSGRDEQFF.